Listed below are T cell receptor beta chains from one sample, sequenced in a study of beta chain features in type 1 diabetes. Sequenced by immunoSEQ multiplex PCR; TCRdb stores in-frame clones only, minus some. The data hold around 650,000 clones, with roughly 12% observed a single time. Sample: naive CD4+ T cells from blood. Receptor source: a man under 40 with type 1 diabetes. The CDR3 runs from the conserved cysteine through the conserved F or W. D genes are given only for firm matches. Expanded clones are given a class, and other clones once, few, many or no size at all.

d_call j_call clone_size v_call cdr3_nt cdr3_aa
. TRBJ2-7 . TRBV11-2 TGTGCCAGCAGCTTAGTCAGGGGGGCTAGCGACGAGCAGTACTTC CASSLVRGASDEQYF
TRBD1 TRBJ2-1 . TRBV14 TGTGCCAGCAGCCAAGGGGGGACAGGGGGTTACAATGAGCAGTTCTTC CASSQGGTGGYNEQFF
. TRBJ2-4 few TRBV11-2 TGTGCCAGCAGCTCCATACAGCTAGCCAAAAACATTCAGTACTTC CASSSIQLAKNIQYF
. TRBJ2-3 . TRBV10-3 TGTGCCATCAGTGAGGCAGGCACAGATACGCAGTATTTT CAISEAGTDTQYF
TRBD1 TRBJ2-7 . TRBV27 TGTGCCAGCAGTTTGACAGGGGTACTGGGCGAGCAGTACTTC CASSLTGVLGEQYF
TRBD2 TRBJ2-7 few TRBV4-2 TGTGCCAGCAGCCCCGCGAGCGGGGGTTCCTACGAGCAGTACTTC CASSPASGGSYEQYF
. TRBJ1-1 . TRBV7-6 TGTGCCAGCAGCTTACGGGTTGACACTGAAGCTTTCTTT CASSLRVDTEAFF
. TRBJ2-3 few TRBV29-1 TGCAGCGCTGGCCCTCGTGGGGGCGGTACAGATACGCAGTATTTT CSAGPRGGGTDTQYF
TRBD2 TRBJ2-7 . TRBV4-3 TGCGCCAGCAGCCCCGCGGAGCGGGGCTACGAGCAGTACTTC CASSPAERGYEQYF
. TRBJ2-7 . TRBV10-1 TGCGCCAGCAGTGAAGGGGTCTCCTACGAGCAGTACTTC CASSEGVSYEQYF
TRBD1 TRBJ2-5 . TRBV7-2 TGTGCCAGCAGCTTAAGGACAGGGCGGAGGGAGACCCAGTACTTC CASSLRTGRRETQYF
. TRBJ2-6 . TRBV6-5 TGTGCCAGCAGTTACGCTAGTACTGGGGCCAACGTCCTGACTTTC CASSYASTGANVLTF
. TRBJ2-7 . TRBV2 TGTGCCAGCAGGGAGGGGGCAGCCTACGAGCAGTACTTC CASREGAAYEQYF
TRBD1 TRBJ1-2 few TRBV25-1 TGTGCCAGCAGTAAACCGGGACAGGGCCGCGGCTACACCTTC CASSKPGQGRGYTF
. TRBJ2-3 . TRBV11-3 TGTGCCAGCAGCTTAACACCTCTGTCTGGGACAGATACGCAGTATTTT CASSLTPLSGTDTQYF
. TRBJ2-7 . TRBV6-5 TGTGCCAGCAGCCCTCCAGGGAAAATCTACGAGCAGTACTTC CASSPPGKIYEQYF
TRBD2 TRBJ2-3 . TRBV4-3 TGCGCCAGCAGCTCTGGACTAGCGGGGGGCACAGATACGCAGTATTTT CASSSGLAGGTDTQYF
. TRBJ1-4 . TRBV4-1 TGCGCCAGCAGCCAAGATGCAGTTAATGAAAAACTGTTTTTT CASSQDAVNEKLFF
TRBD1 TRBJ1-2 . TRBV7-9 TGTGCCAGCAGCTTTATACAGGGGATTTCGGGCTATGGCTACACCTTC CASSFIQGISGYGYTF
. TRBJ2-3 few TRBV30 TGTGCCTGGAATATGGGACTCCAGGGGGATACGCAGTATTTT CAWNMGLQGDTQYF
TRBD1 TRBJ2-1 few TRBV5-1 TGCGCCAGCAAATACACGGGACAGGGAACCGATGAGCAGTTCTTC CASKYTGQGTDEQFF
. TRBJ1-4 few TRBV29-1 TGCAGCGTAGGGGGTACGGCTAATGAAAAACTGTTTTTT CSVGGTANEKLFF
TRBD1 TRBJ1-2 few TRBV6-5 TGTGCCAGCAGGAAAACAGGGGGTGGCTACACCTTC CASRKTGGGYTF
. TRBJ1-6 . TRBV28 TGTGCCAGCACCGATAATTCACCCCTCCACTTT CASTDNSPLHF
TRBD1 TRBJ1-4 few TRBV30 TGTGCCTGGGGGACAGGGGGCTCGACTAATGAAAAACTGTTTTTT CAWGTGGSTNEKLFF
. TRBJ1-5 few TRBV15 TGTGCCACCAGCAGAGGTGGAGGGAGGACCAGCAATCAGCCCCAGCATTTT CATSRGGGRTSNQPQHF
TRBD2 TRBJ2-2 few TRBV4-3 TGCGCCAGCAGCCAATGGGGACTAGCGGCGAACACCGGGGAGCTGTTTTTT CASSQWGLAANTGELFF
TRBD2 TRBJ2-3 . TRBV13 TGTGCCAGCAGCTTTTCGGGGGGAACAGATACGCAGTATTTT CASSFSGGTDTQYF
. TRBJ2-5 few TRBV7-2 TGTGCCAGCAGCCGCGGGGTCCAAGAGACCCAGTACTTC CASSRGVQETQYF
TRBD1 TRBJ2-7 . TRBV9 TGTGCCAGCAGCGTAGCCGGGACAGGGTTCGAGCAGTACTTC CASSVAGTGFEQYF
. TRBJ2-1 . TRBV19 TGTGCCAGTAGTCCCAGGGGGGGTATAAATGAGCAGTTCTTC CASSPRGGINEQFF
. TRBJ1-1 . TRBV29-1 TGCAGGGTGCAAGTGAACACTGAAGCTTTCTTT CRVQVNTEAFF
. TRBJ2-7 . TRBV11-1 TGTGCCAGCAGCTTATTCCAGGCCTCCTACGAGCAGTACTTC CASSLFQASYEQYF
. TRBJ2-5 . TRBV18 TGTGCCAGCTCACCACGGGTGGTGGAGGGAGAGACCCAGTACTTC CASSPRVVEGETQYF
. TRBJ1-5 . TRBV12-5 TGTGCTAGTGCCTCCACCCGGCAGGGCTTCAATCAGCCCCAGCATTTT CASASTRQGFNQPQHF
. TRBJ2-7 . TRBV29-1 TGCAGCGTTGACGGGGACAAGGCCTACGAGCAGTACTTC CSVDGDKAYEQYF
TRBD1 TRBJ1-6 . TRBV19 TGTGCCAGTACCTCGGGACAGGGGATTTCACCCCTCCACTTT CASTSGQGISPLHF
. TRBJ2-7 few TRBV10-2 TGCGCCAGCAGTGAGAAGGGATATCTCTACGAGCAGTACTTC CASSEKGYLYEQYF
. TRBJ1-5 . TRBV4-3 TGCGCCAGCAGCCAAGATCTGGGCGGGGGTCGCAATCAGCCCCAGCATTTT CASSQDLGGGRNQPQHF
TRBD2 TRBJ2-1 few TRBV6-1 TGTGCCAGCAGGGGGTCCGGGACTACCGACAATGAGCAGTTCTTC CASRGSGTTDNEQFF
. TRBJ2-6 . TRBV4-2 TGTGCCAGCAGCCAAGATCTGGGTGGGGCCAACGTCCTGACTTTC CASSQDLGGANVLTF
. TRBJ1-5 . TRBV2 TGTGCCAGCAGTGTGGGGGAAAATCAGCCCCAGCATTTT CASSVGENQPQHF
. TRBJ2-5 . TRBV5-6 TGTGCCAGCAGCCCCTCTCGAAGGGGACGGGAGACCCAGTACTTC CASSPSRRGRETQYF
TRBD2 TRBJ2-5 . TRBV7-2 TGTGCCAGCAGCTCGGGCCCGCGGGGGGAGACCCAGTACTTC CASSSGPRGETQYF
TRBD2 TRBJ2-5 . TRBV7-2 TGTGCCAGCCGACTAGCGGGGGCGGGAGAGACCCAGTACTTC CASRLAGAGETQYF
. TRBJ2-5 few TRBV30 TGTGCCTGGAGTGTTACCAGGGACCAAGAGACCCAGTACTTC CAWSVTRDQETQYF
. TRBJ1-2 . TRBV7-3 TGTGCCAGCAGGTGGGACCTCTATGGCTACACCTTC CASRWDLYGYTF